These 30 T cell receptor beta chains share one sample of origin, sequenced in a study of spatial heterogeneity in lung cancer. Time point denoted: sample taken at primary tumor resection. From the 5' RACE reads, TCRdb called clonotypes with MiXCR, one entry per CDR3 protein. This repertoire shows about 92,000 distinct CDR3 sequences, approximately 12% found once; its top ten account for more than 40%. Specimen: PBMCs, collected at surgery. The origin of the receptors is a male donor with early-stage non-small cell lung cancer.

The chain uses TRBV4-3 and TRBJ1-4; D perhaps matches TRBD1 (5 bases). This CDR3 has 12 amino acids. The V end lost 6 bases, the J end lost 9 bases, and 11 bases lay between the germline ends. Per the germline V gene, CDR1 is LGHNA and CDR2 is YSLEER. CDR3 nucleotide sequence: TGCGCCAGCAGAGGACATTTAAAAAAACTGTTTTTT. Protein: CASRGHLKKLFF.

This clonotype has a handful of counts. V gene TRBV20-1 combines with J gene TRBJ2-5, with TRBD2 matching over 7 bases. CDR3 length: 16 amino acids. The germline gives CDR1 DFQATT, CDR2 SNEGSKA (reference sequence). V gave up 0 bases and J gave up 4 bases; unmatched junction bases: 11. CDR3 in amino acids: CSARDKPRLARETQYF. CDR3 in DNA: TGCAGTGCTAGAGACAAGCCCAGACTAGCCCGAGAGACCCAGTACTTC.

This clonotype was seen a few times. The rearrangement links TRBV15 to TRBJ2-1; D is perhaps TRBD1 (6 bases). The V end was cut by 0 bases, the J end by 2 bases, with 14 bases between. The CDR3 spans 17 residues. Per the germline V gene, CDR1 is LNHNV and CDR2 is YYDKDF (reference sequence). The CDR3 is CATSRDGAGATYNEQFF. CDR3 nucleotide sequence: TGTGCCACCAGCAGAGATGGGGCAGGGGCTACCTACAATGAGCAGTTCTTC.

The rearrangement links TRBV5-5 to TRBJ1-1; perhaps TRBD1 as D (5 bases). The CDR3 consists of 13 residues. CDR1 is SGHKS, CDR2 YYEKEE, per germline (reference sequence). V was clipped by 2 bases and J by 8 bases, with 13 bases between them. CDR3: CASSFSAGGEAFF. CDR3 nucleotides: TGTGCCAGCAGCTTTTCCGCTGGGGGAGAAGCTTTCTTT. Looking up the rest from reference TRBV5-5 and TRBJ1-1 gives the full variable domain: DAGVTQSPTHLIKTRGQQVTLRCSPISGHKSVSWYQQVLGQGPQFIFQYYEKEERGRGNFPDRFSARQFPNYSSELNVNALLLGDSALYLCASSFSAGGEAFFGQGTRLTVV.

V usage is TRBV2 and J usage is TRBJ2-4; 12 positions agree with TRBD1. The germline CDR1 and CDR2 sequences are SNHLY and FYNNEI. Trimming removed 10 bases from V and 5 bases from J; junction bases left unmatched: 9. This CDR3 is built from 15 residues. In DNA form, the CDR3 reads TGTGCCAACCAGCGGGACAGGGGGCCCGAAAACATTCAGTACTTC. Residues: CANQRDRGPENIQYF.

This clonotype has more than one count but fewer than ten. V usage is TRBV25-1 and J usage is TRBJ1-5, with 10 nucleotides matching TRBD1. This CDR3 comprises 14 residues. The V and J ends lost 7 bases and 6 bases, in that order; junction bases with no gene match: 6. Germline-derived CDR1 and CDR2 are MGHDK and SYGVNS. In DNA, the CDR3 is TGTGCCAGCACCGGGACAGGGGTTGGTCAGCCCCAGCATTTT. It translates to CASTGTGVGQPQHF.

Ten or more counts support this clonotype. CDR3 amino acids: CASSPGTRGEQFF. Here the CDR3 DNA reads TGTGCCAGCAGCCCCGGGACTCGGGGTGAGCAGTTCTTC. This chain uses TRBV6-5 with TRBJ2-1; tentative D call: TRBD2 (6 bases). The V and J ends lost 6 bases and 9 bases respectively, with 15 bases between them. The germline V gene has CDR1 MNHEY and CDR2 SVGAGI. The CDR3 is 13 amino acids.

The CDR3 loop reads CSARQTRANQPQHF. DNA for the CDR3: TGCAGTGCTAGACAGACCAGGGCCAATCAGCCCCAGCATTTT. The V gene is TRBV20-1, the J gene TRBJ1-5; D may be TRBD1 (5 bases). The V end lost 2 bases, the J end lost 3 bases, and 11 bases lay between the germline ends. Germline loops: CDR1 DFQATT, CDR2 SNEGSKA (reference sequence). The CDR3 runs to 14 residues.

This clonotype showed up just a few times. The chain carries TRBV27 and TRBJ2-7; D is unclear. There are 13 residues in the CDR3. The germline V gene encodes CDR1 MNHEY and CDR2 SMNVEV (reference sequence). V dropped 10 bases and J dropped 0 bases, with 13 bases sitting between them. In DNA, the CDR3 is TGTGCCAACGTAACAGATACCTCCTACGAGCAGTACTTC. Encoded protein: CANVTDTSYEQYF.

This clonotype was seen repeatedly, ten times or more. V usage is TRBV7-9 and J usage is TRBJ2-7, with 7 nucleotides matching TRBD1. The CDR3 sequence is 12 residues long. V lost 4 bases to trimming and J lost 4 bases; unmatched junction nucleotides: 1. The germline V gene has CDR1 SEHNR and CDR2 FQNEAQ (reference sequence). The CDR3 DNA reads TGTGCCAGCAGCTCGGGACAGTACGAGCAGTACTTC. It codes for CASSSGQYEQYF.

As for this clonotype: The CDR3 carries no conserved terminal phenylalanine or tryptophan, so it likely arises from a read error. V gene TRBV10-1 combines with J gene TRBJ2-7; no clear D gene. CDR1 WNHNN and CDR2 SYGVQD come from the germline V gene (reference sequence). This CDR3 has 12 amino acids. The germline V and J ends were trimmed by 0 bases and 4 bases, with 4 bases remaining between them. The CDR3 region has the DNA TGCGCCAGCAGTGAGTCCACGTACGAGCAGTACTCC. Residues: CASSESTYEQYS.

The V call is TRBV6-1, the J call TRBJ1-4, with D tentatively TRBD1 (5 bases). CDR1 is MNHNS and CDR2 is SASEGT in the germline V gene. The CDR3 contains 19 residues. V lost 2 bases, J lost 1 base, and 20 bases lay in between. CDR3 protein: CASSELGVPTGRTNEKLFF. The CDR3 coding sequence is TGTGCCAGCAGTGAACTCGGAGTCCCAACAGGAAGAACTAATGAAAAACTGTTTTTT.

This chain connects TRBV6-2 or TRBV6-3 to TRBJ2-3, with D possibly TRBD1 on 6 matching bases. Germline V gives CDR1 MNHEY, CDR2 SVGEGT. This CDR3 is built from 16 residues. Trimming left V 6 bases short and J 0 bases short, with 16 bases between. This CDR3 reads CASSQQTGPSTDTQYF. CDR3 bases: TGTGCCAGCAGCCAACAGACAGGACCTAGCACAGATACGCAGTATTTT.

V and J are TRBV29-1 and TRBJ2-1, with D hard to call. CDR1 SQVTM and CDR2 ANQGSEA come from the germline V gene. The CDR3 has 13 amino acids. V lost 6 bases and J lost 6, with 15 bases in between. The CDR3 reads CSVASHFGNEQFF. CDR3 bases: TGCAGCGTGGCCTCCCATTTCGGCAATGAGCAGTTCTTC.

V gene TRBV10-3 combines with J gene TRBJ2-3, with 10 positions matching TRBD2. The CDR3 consists of 16 residues. V dropped 0 bases and J dropped 6; count of bases not matched to a gene: 6. CDR1 and CDR2 from the germline V gene are ENHRY and SYGVKD. The CDR3 region has the DNA TGTGCCATCAGTGAGTCAACTAGCGGGGACAGGGATACGCAGTATTTT. This sequence encodes CAISESTSGDRDTQYF.

This clonotype was seen only a few times. This rearrangement joins TRBV7-9 to TRBJ1-2; the match to TRBD1 covers 7 bases. V shed 5 bases and J 8 bases; nucleotides not matched to a gene: 11. CDR3 length: 14 residues. Germline V gene data show CDR1 as SEHNR and CDR2 as FQNEAQ (reference sequence). The CDR3, as DNA: TGTGCCAGCAGCCCAATTTTGACAGGGTTCGGCTACACCTTC. Protein: CASSPILTGFGYTF.

This clonotype was seen a handful of times. The rearrangement uses TRBV29-1 and TRBJ2-7; D not resolved. V was cut by 6 bases and J by 2 bases, with 17 bases left in between. Germline CDR1 reads SQVTM; CDR2 reads ANQGSEA. The length of the CDR3 is 14 residues. The CDR3 reads CSVRRLSGAYEQYF. The CDR3, as DNA: TGCAGCGTGAGGCGCTTATCTGGGGCCTACGAGCAGTACTTC.

The chain employs TRBV20-1 and TRBJ2-5, with 13 bases fitting TRBD2. V trimming: 6 bases; J trimming: 3 bases; junction bases outside the gene matches: 10. The CDR3 consists of 16 residues. Germline assignment: CDR1 DFQATT and CDR2 SNEGSKA (reference sequence). In nucleotides, the CDR3 is TGCAGTGCCACTTCCGGACTAGCGGGAGAAAAAGAGACCCAGTACTTC. It specifies CSATSGLAGEKETQYF.

The chain joins TRBV20-1 to TRBJ1-1; 11 positions agree with TRBD1. Looked up from germline, CDR1 is DFQATT and CDR2 is SNEGSKA (reference sequence). The CDR3 contains 14 residues. The junction had 9 bases not matched to a gene; V was cut back by 5 bases and J by 7 bases. Here the CDR3 reads CSAEGTGGLGEAFF. The CDR3 DNA sequence: TGCAGTGCTGAAGGGACAGGGGGGTTAGGTGAAGCTTTCTTT.

This clonotype has more than one count but fewer than ten. The rearrangement links TRBV10-3 to TRBJ1-4, with a weak D call TRBD1 (5 bases). With 3 bases removed from V and 0 bases from J, the gap between germline ends came to 8 bases. CDR3 length: 15 amino acids. CDR1 and CDR2 (germline): ENHRY, SYGVKD. CDR3 protein: CAISDRASTNEKLFF. The DNA for the CDR3 is TGTGCCATCAGTGACAGGGCCTCAACTAATGAAAAACTGTTTTTT.

The chain has TRBV11-1 and TRBJ2-3; TRBD1 aligns across 8 bases. Germline-derived CDR1 and CDR2 are SGHAT and FQDESV (reference sequence). With 4 bases clipped from V and 0 bases from J, the junction kept 3 bases outside the gene matches. The CDR3 runs to 15 residues. The CDR3 coding sequence is TGTGCCAGCAGCTCGGGACAGGCCAGCACAGATACGCAGTATTTT. Its protein product is CASSSGQASTDTQYF. Looking up the rest from reference TRBV11-1 and TRBJ2-3 gives the full variable domain: EAEVAQSPRYKITEKSQAVAFWCDPISGHATLYWYRQILGQGPELLVQFQDESVVDDSQLPKDRFSAERLKGVDSTLKIQPAELGDSAMYLCASSSGQASTDTQYFGPGTRLTVL.

About this clonotype itself: An end of the junction does not agree with germline; a read error may underlie this. V usage is TRBV6-2 or TRBV6-3 and J usage is TRBJ2-3; TRBD2 is a possible D gene (5 bases). This CDR3 has 13 amino acids. In germline, CDR1 is MNHEY, CDR2 SVGEGT. CDR3 amino acids: CTSSLALADTQYF. The CDR3 nucleotides are TGTACCAGCAGCCTAGCTTTGGCGGATACGCAGTATTTT.

This clonotype has a count of ten or more. The chain is built from TRBV7-9 and TRBJ1-2; tentatively, D is TRBD1 (5 bases). The germline V gene encodes CDR1 SEHNR and CDR2 FQNEAQ (reference sequence). The CDR3 has 15 residues. The V and J ends lost 4 bases and 0 bases respectively, with 12 bases between them. The CDR3 DNA sequence: TGTGCCAGCAGCTCCCGACAGCCATCTAACTATGGCTACACCTTC. This sequence encodes CASSSRQPSNYGYTF.

The chain links TRBV5-6 to TRBJ1-1; no clear D. The CDR3 spans 13 residues. Germline V gives CDR1 SGHDT, CDR2 YYEEEE. Trimming removed 4 bases at V and 0 bases at J, with 7 bases between. The CDR3: CASSRIMNTEAFF. In nucleotides, the CDR3 is TGTGCCAGCAGCCGCATTATGAACACTGAAGCTTTCTTT.

CDR3 coding DNA: TGTGCCAGCAGTTACTTGTCGGACACTGAAGCTTTCTTT. The encoded protein is CASSYLSDTEAFF. The genes are TRBV6-5 and TRBJ1-1; no reliable D call. CDR1 MNHEY and CDR2 SVGAGI come from the germline V gene. Trimming removed 1 base from V and 3 bases from J, with 6 bases in between. The CDR3 has 13 amino acids.

The chain employs TRBV19 and TRBJ1-4; D gene ambiguous. The CDR3 covers 15 residues. V lost 2 bases and J 5 bases, leaving 12 bases between the germline ends. Per germline, CDR1 LNHDA and CDR2 SQIVND (reference sequence). The CDR3 region is CASSITGRPNEKLFF. DNA of the CDR3: TGTGCCAGTAGTATAACCGGGAGGCCAAATGAAAAACTGTTTTTT.

The chain uses TRBV7-8 and TRBJ1-2; 8 bases match TRBD1. Germline loops: CDR1 SGHVS, CDR2 FQNEAQ. This CDR3 contains 14 residues. Losses at the gene ends were 2 bases for V and 8 bases for J; bases not matched to a gene: 7. CDR3 bases: TGTGCCAGCAGCTTAACTCAGGGGGCGCGCGGCTACACCTTC. As protein: CASSLTQGARGYTF. Full variable domain (rest looked up from reference TRBV7-8 and TRBJ1-2): GAGVSQSPRYKVAKRGQDVALRCDPISGHVSLFWYQQALGQGPEFLTYFQNEAQLDKSGLPSDRFFAERPEGSVSTLKIQRTQQEDSAVYLCASSLTQGARGYTFGSGTRLTVV.

This clonotype was seen ten or more times. This sequence joins TRBV7-2 and TRBJ2-2; D could derive from TRBD1 or TRBD2 (5 bases each). CDR1 is SGHTA, CDR2 FQGNSA, per germline. CDR3 size: 17 residues. V was cut by 8 bases and J by 4 bases, with 23 bases left in between. The CDR3, as DNA: TGTGCCAGCCGCCCCCCGGGACGCCAATCGCGCACCGGGGAGCTGTTTTTT. Its translation: CASRPPGRQSRTGELFF.

The chain has TRBV6-1 and TRBJ2-3; 8 bases map to TRBD2. Unmatched junction bases numbered 11, after V lost 4 bases and J lost 2 bases. From germline, CDR1 is MNHNS and CDR2 SASEGT. The CDR3 runs 17 residues. This chain's CDR3 is CASSGRGSGGPTDTQYF. The CDR3 DNA is TGTGCCAGCAGTGGCAGAGGCAGCGGGGGACCCACAGATACGCAGTATTTT.

This chain connects TRBV3-1 to TRBJ2-1; 11 bases line up with TRBD2. The CDR3 runs to 20 residues. Germline V lookup: CDR1 LGHDT, CDR2 YNNKEL (reference sequence). The ends lost 0 bases at V and 0 bases at J; junction bases unmatched: 10. The CDR3: CASSQDLGTSGQSSYNEQFF. The CDR3 nucleotides are TGTGCCAGCAGCCAAGATCTGGGGACTAGCGGCCAGAGCTCCTACAATGAGCAGTTCTTC.